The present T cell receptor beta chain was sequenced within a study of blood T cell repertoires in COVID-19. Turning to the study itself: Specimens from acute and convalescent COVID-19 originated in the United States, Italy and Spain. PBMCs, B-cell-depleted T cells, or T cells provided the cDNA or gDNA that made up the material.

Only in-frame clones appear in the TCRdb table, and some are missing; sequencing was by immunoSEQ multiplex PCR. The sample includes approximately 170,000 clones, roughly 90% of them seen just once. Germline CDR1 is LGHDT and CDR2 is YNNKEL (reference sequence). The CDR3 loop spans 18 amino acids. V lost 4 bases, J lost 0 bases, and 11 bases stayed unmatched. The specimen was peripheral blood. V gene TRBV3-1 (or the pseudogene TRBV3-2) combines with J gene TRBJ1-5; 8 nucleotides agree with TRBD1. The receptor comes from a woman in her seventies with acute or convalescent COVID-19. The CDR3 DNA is TGTGCCAGCAGCCCATCGACAGGGGCCCCCTTTAGCAATCAGCCCCAGCATTTT. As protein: CASSPSTGAPFSNQPQHF.